These 3 T cell receptor beta chains were sequenced from one sample in a study of blood T cell repertoires in COVID-19. The data were produced by immunoSEQ multiplex PCR, yet TCRdb's version contains in-frame clones alone and is incomplete. This sample has 130,000 to 150,000 clones, with 84% found just once. The sequenced material came from peripheral blood. The receptor source for this set is a woman of 80 years or more in a cohort sampled during active or convalescent COVID-19.

The V and J genes are TRBV4-1 and TRBJ2-1; TRBD2 matches 7 bases. This CDR3 has 15 amino acids. The V gene's germline CDR1 is MGHRA and CDR2 YSYEKL. V dropped 7 bases and J dropped 2; count of bases not matched to a gene: 8. CDR3 amino acids: CASNSAGETYNEQFF. As DNA, the CDR3 is TGCGCCAGCAACTCGGCGGGGGAAACCTACAATGAGCAGTTCTTC.

This chain links TRBV18 with TRBJ2-7, with 12 bases identical to TRBD1. V shed 5 bases and J 7 bases; nucleotides not matched to a gene: 6. The CDR3 spans 14 residues. Germline assignment: CDR1 KGHSH and CDR2 LQKENI. CDR3 sequence reads: CASSMGQGAREQYF. The CDR3 DNA reads as TGTGCCAGCTCAATGGGACAGGGGGCTCGGGAGCAGTACTTC.

The rearrangement uses TRBV19 and TRBJ2-4, with 8 bases fitting TRBD2. CDR3 length equals 15 residues. J was trimmed by 8 bases and V by 3 bases; bases with no gene match: 9. The V gene's germline CDR1 is LNHDA and CDR2 SQIVND (reference sequence). The CDR3, as DNA: TGTGCCAGTAGTATTCTCGGGGTCGGGGGGGACATTCAGTACTTC. This gives the protein CASSILGVGGDIQYF.